This T cell receptor (beta chain) was found in a study of tumor-infiltrating lymphocytes in primary liver carcinoma. Study background: All patients, whether men or women, fell within 30 to 69 years of age. Samples gave roughly 3.65 to 7.13 million productive TCRbeta reads, similar across tissue types. Study-wide results and caveats: Researchers report that only about 7.5-25% of top clones turned up in all five tumor regions.

Investigators took RNA and DNA out together from 20-30 mg of unsorted bulk tissue. TCR beta cDNA came from 400 to 500 ng total RNA, primed with a constant-region primer. Libraries for TCR beta were built through three nested multiplex PCR rounds, which together made up a slightly modified ARM-PCR procedure. With TRBV1-TRBV30 forward primers and a C-beta reverse primer, the first two PCR rounds were run for roughly 10 cycles each. TCRdb used MiXCR to reprocess the multiplex PCR reads, holding one entry per CDR3 protein. The sample shows fewer than 75,000 distinct CDR3 sequences, roughly two thirds of them seen only once. Only a few counts were recorded for this clonotype. As yet, its antigen is unknown. The germline gene is not matched at one end of the junction; a read error may be the cause. This CDR3 region has 13 residues. CDR1 LGHNA and CDR2 YSLEER come from the germline V gene.

This sequence was found in a middle-aged man with primary liver carcinoma and hepatitis B virus infection. Source material: liver tumor tissue from sampling region 4. The subset denotes: tumor region T4, right-lateral pole. The gene calls are TRBV4-3 and TRBJ2-1, with TRBD2 matching 10 bases. The chain's CDR3 is CASSHGSSGSVFF. CDR3 in DNA: TGTGCCAGCAGCCATGGGTCTAGCGGGAGTGTGTTCTTC.